The 13 T cell receptor beta chains reported below all come from one sample, sequenced in a study of identical twins. TCRdb reprocessed the 5' RACE reads with MiXCR, giving one entry per CDR3 protein. This sample has 350,000 to 600,000 distinct CDR3 sequences; over 12% occur once, and the top ten carry 0.4% to 0.55%. The sample was also reused in another study, on yellow fever vaccine responses in identical twins.

Input material: CD4+ T cells sorted from blood. These receptors were collected from a woman aged 18-29 years in good health.

This clonotype has more than one count but fewer than ten. The V and J genes are TRBV12-3 or TRBV12-4 and TRBJ2-3; 7 bases match TRBD1. The J segment lost 5 bases and the V segment lost 3 bases, leaving 5 bases of the junction unmatched. There are 14 residues in the CDR3. The CDR3 bases are TGTGCCAGCAGTTTGTTGACAGGGTTAGATACGCAGTATTTT. It specifies CASSLLTGLDTQYF.

This clonotype was detected ten times or more. V and J are TRBV11-1 and TRBJ1-1; D is unresolved. The V end lost 2 bases, the J end lost 2 bases, and 3 bases lay between the germline ends. The CDR3 spans 12 residues. Germline V lookup: CDR1 SGHAT, CDR2 FQDESV (reference sequence). In DNA, the CDR3 is TGTGCCAGCAGCTTACAAAACACTGAAGCTTTCTTT. It yields the protein CASSLQNTEAFF.

This clonotype was seen only a few times. V gene TRBV7-8 combines with J gene TRBJ2-3, with 8 bases that match TRBD2. CDR3 size: 16 residues. Germline V gives CDR1 SGHVS, CDR2 FQNEAQ. The V segment lost 3 bases and the J segment 2 bases; nucleotides outside the gene matches: 7. CDR3 DNA: TGTGCCAGCAGCTTGGGGGGACTAGTCTCCACAGATACGCAGTATTTT. It is translated as CASSLGGLVSTDTQYF.

This chain joins TRBV6-1 and TRBJ2-5; no firm D call. This CDR3 has 12 residues. V shed 5 bases and J shed 5 bases, with 9 bases lying between them. Germline loops: CDR1 MNHNS, CDR2 SASEGT. CDR3 loop: CASSPYKETQYF. CDR3 nucleotides: TGTGCCAGCAGTCCCTACAAGGAGACCCAGTACTTC.

This clonotype appeared a few times. This chain links TRBV7-2 with TRBJ2-1; D unclear. The CDR3 has 13 residues. Trimming removed 4 bases at V and 10 bases at J, with 14 bases between. Germline CDR1 and CDR2: SGHTA and FQGNSA. Here the CDR3 reads CASSSRLGREQFF. The CDR3 DNA follows: TGTGCCAGCAGCTCCAGACTCGGGCGGGAGCAGTTCTTC.

The rearrangement joins TRBV9 to TRBJ2-3, with D possibly being TRBD2 (5 bases). CDR1 and CDR2 from the germline V gene are SGDLS and YYNGEE. V lost 0 bases to trimming and J lost 7 bases, with 12 bases between them. CDR3 length: 14 amino acids. CDR3 sequence reads: CASSVAGGSHTQYF. CDR3 sequence (DNA): TGTGCCAGCAGCGTAGCTGGCGGGTCCCATACGCAGTATTTT.

The genes are TRBV28 and TRBJ2-5; 7 bases align to TRBD1. CDR3 length equals 14 residues. Germline loops: CDR1 MDHEN, CDR2 SYDVKM. V gave up 3 bases and J gave up 5 bases; unmatched junction bases: 6. This CDR3 is CASSLERGRETQYF. The CDR3 DNA is TGTGCCAGCAGTTTGGAGAGGGGGCGGGAGACCCAGTACTTC.

The genes are TRBV5-1 and TRBJ2-7; no clear D. The CDR3 runs to 13 residues. Trimming pared 2 bases from V and 2 bases from J, leaving 8 bases between. The V gene's germline CDR1 is SGHRS and CDR2 YFSETQ. CDR3 protein: CASSLTDTYEQYF. The CDR3 DNA reads as TGCGCCAGCAGCTTAACGGATACCTACGAGCAGTACTTC.

The chain couples TRBV7-4 to TRBJ2-5; D might be TRBD2 (6 bases). The CDR3 loop spans 14 amino acids. Deletions cut 2 bases from V and 3 bases from J, with 10 bases between. From germline, CDR1 is SGHVT and CDR2 SQSDAQ. The CDR3: CASSLRVAEETQYF. In DNA, the CDR3 is TGTGCCAGCAGCTTAAGGGTAGCGGAAGAGACCCAGTACTTC.

This clonotype showed up just a few times. The gene calls are TRBV7-8 and TRBJ1-2; D perhaps matches TRBD1 (6 bases). Germline assignment: CDR1 SGHVS and CDR2 FQNEAQ. Trimming shortened V by 6 bases and J by 4 bases, and 21 bases separated the two germline ends. This CDR3 is 16 amino acids long. The CDR3: CASSSGGGWRVYGYTF. CDR3 nucleotide sequence: TGTGCCAGCAGTTCAGGAGGGGGGTGGAGAGTCTATGGCTACACCTTC.

The chain carries TRBV11-2 and TRBJ2-7, with D maybe TRBD1 (6 bases). The germline gives CDR1 SGHAT, CDR2 FQNNGV. CDR3 length equals 14 residues. Trimming took off 6 bases at V and 0 bases at J, with 12 bases between the two ends. CDR3 in amino acids: CASRRTVLSYEQYF. In DNA form, the CDR3 reads TGTGCCAGCAGGCGGACAGTCCTCTCCTACGAGCAGTACTTC.

The table lists this clonotype with many counts. The chain joins TRBV7-2 to TRBJ1-2; D possibly corresponds to TRBD1 (5 bases). The CDR3 is made up of 13 amino acids. CDR1 and CDR2 (germline): SGHTA, FQGNSA. V lost 2 bases, J lost 3 bases, and 7 bases lay in between. DNA of the CDR3: TGTGCCAGCAGCTTACAGGGCGACTATGGCTACACCTTC. It encodes CASSLQGDYGYTF.

This clonotype turned up a few times. The rearrangement uses TRBV7-2 and TRBJ2-1; 7 nucleotides agree with TRBD2. The CDR3 extends over 15 amino acids. The V segment lost 3 bases and the J segment 5 bases; nucleotides outside the gene matches: 7. CDR1 SGHTA and CDR2 FQGNSA come from the germline V gene. CDR3 DNA sequence: TGTGCCAGCAGCTTTGGACTAGGACTTAACAATGAGCAGTTCTTC. This translates into CASSFGLGLNNEQFF.